Below, 24 T cell receptor beta chains from the same sample are listed, as sequenced in a study of long-term antiretroviral therapy in people with HIV. The assay used was immunoSEQ (version v3.0), run at survey level. Data came from immunoSEQ multiplex PCR; TCRdb stores just in-frame clones and leaves some out. The table includes more than 10,000 clones, approximately 90% detected once. The starting material was unsorted PBMCs, obtained 2.1 years after starting antiretroviral therapy. The receptors were sampled from a woman between 40 and 55 years old with HIV.

The J gene is TRBJ1-2, the V gene TRBV18, with 7 bases lining up with TRBD1. Losses at the gene ends were 3 bases for V and 2 bases for J; bases not matched to a gene: 3. CDR1 and CDR2 (germline): KGHSH, LQKENI. This CDR3 has 14 amino acids. The CDR3 bases are TGTGCCAGCTCACCCGGGACAGAGAACTATGGCTACACCTTC. This codes for CASSPGTENYGYTF.

The chain combines TRBV5-4 with TRBJ2-3, with 12 bases matching TRBD2. CDR3 size: 16 residues. After removal of 4 bases from V and 3 bases from J, the junction contained 6 bases not matched to a gene. Germline CDR1 reads SGHNT; CDR2 reads YYREEE (reference sequence). CDR3: CASSVPSGGGTDTQYF. The CDR3 bases are TGTGCCAGCAGCGTTCCTAGCGGGGGGGGAACAGATACGCAGTATTTT.

This chain uses TRBV7-8 with TRBJ2-3; 10 bases align to TRBD2. V lost 1 base to trimming and J lost 7 bases; unmatched junction nucleotides: 5. This CDR3 is 15 amino acids long. Germline V CDR1 and CDR2: SGHVS, FQNEAQ. CDR3 protein: CASSLGVSGGHTQYF. In DNA, the CDR3 is TGTGCCAGCAGCTTAGGGGTTAGCGGGGGGCATACGCAGTATTTT.

The chain is built from TRBV14 and TRBJ1-1, with D maybe TRBD1 (5 bases). This CDR3 is 15 amino acids long. V was trimmed by 0 bases and J by 4 bases, leaving 12 bases between them. Germline V gene lookup returns CDR1 SGHDN and CDR2 FVKESK. The CDR3 spells CASSQEWGGGTEAFF. CDR3 sequence (DNA): TGTGCCAGCAGCCAAGAGTGGGGGGGAGGCACTGAAGCTTTCTTT. The variable domain in full, with the rest retrieved from reference TRBV14 and TRBJ1-1, is EAGVTQFPSHSVIEKGQTVTLRCDPISGHDNLYWYRRVMGKEIKFLLHFVKESKQDESGMPNNRFLAERTGGTYSTLKVQPAELEDSGVYFCASSQEWGGGTEAFFGQGTRLTVV.

Points on this clone: At the DNA level, this CDR3 is encoded by other sequences in the same sample as well. V is TRBV18 and J is TRBJ1-2, with D uncertain. The CDR3 runs 15 residues. The ends were cut back, 0 bases at V and 0 bases at J, with 8 bases in the middle. Germline V gene lookup returns CDR1 KGHSH and CDR2 LQKENI. The CDR3 DNA sequence: TGTGCCAGCTCACCACCCGGGGAGACTAACTATGGCTACACCTTC. Translation: CASSPPGETNYGYTF.

Concerning this clone: A read error may account for a junction end that differs from germline. The J gene is TRBJ2-5, the V gene TRBV6-5, with 7 bases aligning to TRBD2. Per the germline V gene, CDR1 is MNHEY and CDR2 is SVGAGI. There are 14 residues in the CDR3. The CDR3, as DNA: TGTGCCAGCAGTTACTCTGGGGGGGGAGAGATCCAGTACTTC. Its translation: CASSYSGGGEIQYF.

This clone was counted a few times. V gene TRBV10-3 combines with J gene TRBJ1-4; D is unresolved. CDR1 ENHRY and CDR2 SYGVKD come from the germline V gene. V gave up 6 bases and J gave up 5 bases, with 10 bases separating them. This CDR3 has 13 amino acids. Here the CDR3 reads CAIRSDGNEKLFF. Here the CDR3 DNA reads TGTGCCATCAGGTCGGACGGAAATGAAAAACTGTTTTTT.

This rearrangement joins TRBV27 to TRBJ1-2, with 7 positions matching TRBD1. The CDR3 is 15 amino acids. Per the germline V gene, CDR1 is MNHEY and CDR2 is SMNVEV (reference sequence). The J segment lost 4 bases and the V segment lost 5 bases, leaving 10 bases of the junction unmatched. For the CDR3, the DNA is TGTGCCAGCAGTCCCGCCCAGACAGGGCCCTATGGCTACACCTTC. Translation gives CASSPAQTGPYGYTF.

The rearrangement uses TRBV5-1 and TRBJ1-4; D gene uncertain. V was clipped by 3 bases and J by 8 bases, with 14 bases between them. The length of the CDR3 is 14 residues. The V gene's germline CDR1 is SGHRS and CDR2 YFSETQ. This chain's CDR3 is CASSSPRAEEKLFF. CDR3 DNA sequence: TGCGCCAGCAGCTCCCCAAGGGCGGAGGAAAAACTGTTTTTT. The full variable domain, its missing parts supplied by reference TRBV5-1 and TRBJ1-4, is KAGVTQTPRYLIKTRGQQVTLSCSPISGHRSVSWYQQTPGQGLQFLFEYFSETQRNKGNFPGRFSGRQFSNSRSEMNVSTLELGDSALYLCASSSPRAEEKLFFGSGTQLSVL.

The chain recombines TRBV7-9 with TRBJ2-1, with D uncertain. CDR1 and CDR2 (germline): SEHNR, FQNEAQ (reference sequence). The CDR3 runs 17 residues. V was clipped by 1 base and J by 0 bases, with 13 bases between them. The chain's CDR3 is CASSLGSTFSSYNEQFF. DNA for the CDR3: TGTGCCAGCAGCTTAGGATCGACCTTTAGCTCCTACAATGAGCAGTTCTTC.

The chain joins TRBV5-4 to TRBJ1-1; possibly TRBD1 for D (5 bases). The CDR3 has 15 residues. V dropped 3 bases and J dropped 2 bases, with 14 bases sitting between them. The V gene's germline CDR1 is SGHNT and CDR2 YYREEE (reference sequence). In DNA, the CDR3 is TGTGCCAGCAGCTCGGATAGGGGCCCCAACACTGAAGCTTTCTTT. Its translation: CASSSDRGPNTEAFF.

The V call is TRBV7-2, the J call TRBJ2-7, with a tentative D call TRBD1 (6 bases). The V end lost 1 base, the J end lost 5 bases, and 12 bases lay between the germline ends. The V gene's germline CDR1 is SGHTA and CDR2 FQGNSA. The CDR3 totals 14 residues. The CDR3 here is CASSLGTAPHEQYF. For the CDR3, the DNA is TGTGCCAGCAGCTTAGGGACAGCCCCCCACGAGCAGTACTTC.

The CDR3 sequence is CAISEFSRGSRNTDTQYF. The DNA of the CDR3 is TGTGCCATCAGTGAGTTTTCGAGGGGCTCGAGGAACACAGATACGCAGTATTTT. The chain joins TRBV10-3 to TRBJ2-3; D is tentatively TRBD1 or TRBD2 (5 bases each). V was pared by 1 base and J by 2 bases, with 19 bases between. This CDR3 comprises 18 residues. Looked up from germline, CDR1 is ENHRY and CDR2 is SYGVKD.

The rearrangement joins TRBV6-4 to TRBJ1-2, with D uncertain. V dropped 8 bases and J dropped 7 bases, with 14 bases sitting between them. Per the germline V gene, CDR1 is MRHNA and CDR2 is SNTAGT. This CDR3 is 12 amino acids long. CDR3 region: CASATGWSGYTF. CDR3 DNA: TGTGCCAGCGCCACGGGTTGGTCTGGCTACACCTTC.

This chain joins TRBV30 and TRBJ1-5; D perhaps matches TRBD1 (6 bases). This CDR3 region has 16 residues. The V and J ends lost 2 bases and 2 bases respectively, with 16 bases between them. Germline CDR1 GTSNPN, CDR2 SVGIG (reference sequence). The DNA for the CDR3 is TGTGCCTGGAGTCTATCAGGGGCTGTGCGCAATCAGCCCCAGCATTTT. It yields the protein CAWSLSGAVRNQPQHF. The whole variable domain, filled in from reference TRBV30 and TRBJ1-5, reads SQTIHQWPATLVQPVGSPLSLECTVEGTSNPNLYWYRQAAGRGLQLLFYSVGIGQISSEVPQNLSASRPQDRQFILSSKKLLLSDSGFYLCAWSLSGAVRNQPQHFGDGTRLSIL.

This chain uses TRBV7-2 with TRBJ2-3; 7 nucleotides agree with TRBD2. The CDR3 length is 15 residues. V was clipped by 4 bases and J by 4 bases; unmatched bases: 8. Germline V gives CDR1 SGHTA, CDR2 FQGNSA. The CDR3 DNA sequence: TGTGCCAGCAGCTCGGGGGGATCCCTGGCAGATACGCAGTATTTT. Translated: CASSSGGSLADTQYF.

This clone showed up just once. This sequence joins TRBV7-9 and TRBJ1-2, with 7 positions matching TRBD1. V dropped 5 bases and J dropped 7; count of bases not matched to a gene: 7. The germline CDR1 and CDR2 sequences are SEHNR and FQNEAQ (reference sequence). The CDR3 has 13 residues. In DNA, the CDR3 is TGTGCCAGCAGCATTGGGACAGACGGTGGCTACACCTTC. This gives the protein CASSIGTDGGYTF.

The V and J genes are TRBV7-9 and TRBJ2-7; the D gene could be TRBD1 or TRBD2 (5 bases each). This CDR3 contains 19 residues. Germline CDR1 and CDR2: SEHNR and FQNEAQ (reference sequence). The ends were cut back, 4 bases at V and 1 base at J, with 26 bases in the middle. The CDR3 sequence is CASSSERGARRQNSYEQYF. The CDR3 DNA follows: TGTGCCAGCAGCTCAGAAAGGGGAGCCCGACGGCAAAATTCCTACGAGCAGTACTTC.

The chain joins TRBV7-2 to TRBJ1-1, with 8 bases that match TRBD1. CDR1 is SGHTA, CDR2 FQGNSA, per germline. The ends lost 3 bases at V and 1 base at J; junction bases unmatched: 1. The CDR3 loop spans 14 amino acids. The CDR3 reads CASSFGQGNTEAFF. CDR3 coding DNA: TGTGCCAGCAGCTTCGGACAGGGGAACACTGAAGCTTTCTTT.

The CDR3 loop is CASSIKYGGDTEAFF. In nucleotides, the CDR3 is TGTGCCAGTAGTATAAAGTATGGGGGGGACACTGAAGCTTTCTTT. The gene calls are TRBV19 and TRBJ1-1; D is possibly TRBD1 (5 bases). Trimming removed 2 bases from V and 3 bases from J, with 13 bases in between. This CDR3 contains 15 residues. CDR1 and CDR2 from the germline V gene are LNHDA and SQIVND (reference sequence).

This chain links TRBV12-5 with TRBJ2-7; 10 bases are a match to TRBD1. V shed 7 bases and J 4 bases; nucleotides not matched to a gene: 10. Germline V gene sequence: CDR1 LGHNT, CDR2 FRNRAP. The length of the CDR3 is 15 residues. The CDR3 is CASATRGTGAYEQYF. CDR3 DNA: TGTGCTAGTGCCACACGGGGGACAGGGGCATACGAGCAGTACTTC.

The V gene is TRBV6-4, the J gene TRBJ1-1, with D possibly being TRBD1 (6 bases). Germline V gene lookup returns CDR1 MRHNA and CDR2 SNTAGT. This CDR3 is built from 15 residues. Trimming took 6 bases from V and 7 from J, leaving 21 bases between them. Here the CDR3 DNA reads TGTGCCAGCAGGCAAAAGACAGGCGTCAACTTTGAAGCTTTCTTT. Residues: CASRQKTGVNFEAFF.

The V gene is TRBV30, the J gene TRBJ2-7, with D possibly TRBD1 on 6 matching bases. Per the germline V gene, CDR1 is GTSNPN and CDR2 is SVGIG (reference sequence). The germline V and J ends were trimmed by 0 bases and 6 bases, with 6 bases remaining between them. The CDR3 is 11 residues long. The CDR3 nucleotides read TGTGCCTGGAGTGTAGGGGGCGAGCAGTACTTC. Its translation is CAWSVGGEQYF.

The chain combines TRBV5-1 with TRBJ2-3, with TRBD1 matching over 8 bases. V shed 3 bases, J shed 4 bases, and the junction held 4 bases outside the gene matches. The CDR3 loop spans 14 amino acids. Germline V gives CDR1 SGHRS, CDR2 YFSETQ. The CDR3 DNA reads as TGCGCCAGCAGCTCTGGACAGGGCCCAGATACGCAGTATTTT. Residues: CASSSGQGPDTQYF.